This T cell receptor beta chain is from a study of blood T cell repertoires in COVID-19. Method: immunoSEQ multiplex PCR; TCRdb's copy keeps in-frame clones and lacks some. The sample records about 99,000 clones, approximately 88% being singletons. The CDR3 is 13 amino acids. The sequence came from a woman aged 55 to 70 with acute or convalescent COVID-19. Sequenced material: peripheral blood. The chain employs TRBV21-1 and TRBJ1-1; the D call in the table, TRBD1, was not verified against the DNA. TRBV21-1 is described as a pseudogene. The CDR3 loop is CASSTMGTVEAFF. The DNA of the CDR3 is TGTGCCAGCAGCACCATGGGGACAGTTGAAGCTTTCTTT.